These 12 T cell receptor beta chains were sequenced from one sample in a study of T cells in Graves' hyperthyroidism and ophthalmopathy. RNA transcripts yielded amplified TCR beta CDR3 regions. The HTBI set primed first-round TCR CDR3 RT-PCR. From the multiplex PCR reads, TCRdb called clonotypes with MiXCR, one entry per CDR3 protein. The sample holds hundreds of thousands of distinct CDR3 sequences; 15% to 20% are singletons and the top ten take around 17%. Sequenced material: blood. The receptors here all came from a woman aged 18-29 years with Graves' ophthalmopathy.

This clonotype has ten or more counts. The chain links TRBV3-1 to TRBJ2-1; D gene unclear. Trimming stripped 0 bases from V and 5 bases from J, with 8 bases between. This CDR3 is built from 14 residues. Germline V gene sequence: CDR1 LGHDT, CDR2 YNNKEL (reference sequence). The CDR3, as DNA: TGTGCCAGCAGCCAAGATGAAGGAAACAATGAGCAGTTCTTC. This sequence encodes CASSQDEGNNEQFF.

This clonotype was observed at least ten times. This chain links TRBV7-2 with TRBJ2-1; 7 nucleotides match TRBD1. The V segment lost 6 bases and the J segment 7 bases; nucleotides outside the gene matches: 12. The CDR3 loop spans 15 amino acids. Germline V lookup: CDR1 SGHTA, CDR2 FQGNSA. The CDR3 bases are TGTGCCAGCAGGCGCTCCCGGGACAGAGTGAATGAGCAGTTCTTC. It yields the protein CASRRSRDRVNEQFF.

In its sample, this clonotype was seen many times. This chain uses TRBV6-1 with TRBJ1-6; D gene unclear. V lost 8 bases, J lost 3 bases, and 5 bases lay in between. Germline values: CDR1 MNHNS, CDR2 SASEGT. This CDR3 has 12 amino acids. This CDR3 is CASCFYNSPLHF. CDR3 sequence (DNA): TGTGCCAGCTGCTTCTATAATTCACCCCTCCACTTT.

This clonotype has only a few counts. This sequence may be a read error, since a much larger clone differs from it by one base. The gene calls are TRBV20-1 and TRBJ2-5; 9 nucleotides line up with TRBD2. The junction had 6 bases not matched to a gene; V was cut back by 3 bases and J by 1 base. Germline CDR1 DFQATT, CDR2 SNEGSKA (reference sequence). The CDR3 extends over 15 amino acids. Written as DNA, the CDR3 is TGCAGTGCTAGGGCTAGCGGGATCACCCAAGAGACCCAGTACTTC. Protein: CSARASGITQETQYF.

This clonotype was found many times. The chain employs TRBV20-1 and TRBJ2-5; TRBD1 matches at 7 bases. Germline assignment: CDR1 DFQATT and CDR2 SNEGSKA (reference sequence). J was trimmed by 3 bases and V by 2 bases; bases with no gene match: 6. The CDR3 has 14 residues. The CDR3 reads CSARMGQLEETQYF. The CDR3 region has the DNA TGCAGTGCTAGAATGGGACAGTTAGAAGAGACCCAGTACTTC.

This clonotype was recorded many times. The chain combines TRBV2 with TRBJ1-1, with 8 bases lining up with TRBD1. With 7 bases clipped from V and 4 bases from J, the junction kept 5 bases outside the gene matches. CDR1 and CDR2 from the germline V gene are SNHLY and FYNNEI. The CDR3 totals 13 residues. This chain's CDR3 is CASIPRGLTEAFF. The CDR3 coding sequence is TGTGCCAGCATTCCCAGGGGGCTCACTGAAGCTTTCTTT.

This clonotype has only one observation. This rearrangement joins TRBV7-9 to TRBJ1-3; D not certain. V shed 5 bases and J shed 0 bases, with 11 bases lying between them. The CDR3 extends over 15 amino acids. From germline, CDR1 is SEHNR and CDR2 FQNEAQ (reference sequence). The CDR3 DNA reads TGTGCCAGCAGCCCCGATGATACCTCTGGAAACACCATATATTTT. Its translation is CASSPDDTSGNTIYF. Filled out from reference TRBV7-9 and TRBJ1-3, the complete variable domain reads DTGVSQNPRHKITKRGQNVTFRCDPISEHNRLYWYRQTLGQGPEFLTYFQNEAQLEKSRLLSDRFSAERPKGSFSTLEIQRTEQGDSAMYLCASSPDDTSGNTIYFGEGSWLTVV.

The chain has TRBV12-5 and TRBJ2-5, with D uncertain. This CDR3 contains 11 residues. The germline V gene encodes CDR1 LGHNT and CDR2 FRNRAP. Deletions cut 3 bases from V and 5 bases from J, with 4 bases between. Written as DNA, the CDR3 is TGTGCTAGTGGTTTAGGGGAGACCCAGTACTTC. Protein sequence: CASGLGETQYF.

This sequence joins TRBV19 and TRBJ2-7; TRBD1 agrees at 7 bases. Germline CDR1 is LNHDA and CDR2 is SQIVND (reference sequence). The CDR3 length is 14 residues. V trimming: 1 base; J trimming: 4 bases; junction bases outside the gene matches: 4. CDR3 amino acids: CASSIARQGYEQYF. The CDR3 DNA follows: TGTGCCAGTAGTATAGCGAGACAGGGTTACGAGCAGTACTTC.

J is TRBJ1-5 and V is TRBV24-1; 7 nucleotides match TRBD1. In germline, CDR1 is KGHDR, CDR2 SFDVKD. Trimming cost V 5 bases and J 4 bases; bases outside gene matches: 1. There are 13 residues in the CDR3. The CDR3 DNA reads TGTGCCACCAGTGGACAGGGTAATCAGCCCCAGCATTTT. Encoded protein: CATSGQGNQPQHF.

This chain joins TRBV9 and TRBJ1-2; maybe TRBD1 (5 bases). V dropped 3 bases and J dropped 1 base, with 19 bases sitting between them. This CDR3 has 17 residues. Germline V gene data show CDR1 as SGDLS and CDR2 as YYNGEE. The CDR3 DNA sequence: TGTGCCAGCAGCGCCGGGGCCGCACTTTTTGATAACTATGGCTACACCTTC. This translates into CASSAGAALFDNYGYTF.

There are a few counts of this clonotype. V is TRBV30 and J is TRBJ1-1, with TRBD1 as a possible D gene (6 bases). The V and J ends lost 5 bases and 4 bases respectively, with 11 bases between them. The germline V gene has CDR1 GTSNPN and CDR2 SVGIG (reference sequence). CDR3 length equals 12 residues. The CDR3 sequence is CAWGKGGTEAFF. CDR3 nucleotide sequence: TGTGCCTGGGGTAAGGGGGGCACTGAAGCTTTCTTT.